A single sample gave rise to the 9 T cell receptor beta chains below, sequenced in a study of Graves' ophthalmopathy and Graves' hyperthyroidism. Investigators amplified TCR beta CDR3 regions from RNA transcripts. HTBI-primed first-round RT-PCR preceded second-round multiplex PCR. TCRdb re-analysed the multiplex PCR reads in MiXCR, keeping a single row per CDR3 protein. The data show under 250,000 distinct CDR3 sequences, with around 28% seen just once and around 9.8% held by the top ten. Material: peripheral blood. The receptors were gathered from a man over 45 with Graves' ophthalmopathy.

The gene calls are TRBV7-3 and TRBJ2-2; 12 bases fit TRBD1. This CDR3 comprises 16 residues. CDR1 is SGHTA and CDR2 is FQGTGA in the germline V gene. V shed 1 base, J shed 9 bases, and the junction held 6 bases outside the gene matches. CDR3: CASSLKAGQGARELFF. The DNA of the CDR3 is TGTGCCAGCAGCTTAAAGGCGGGACAGGGGGCGAGGGAGCTGTTTTTT.

This chain uses TRBV28 with TRBJ1-2; no reliable D call. Trimming pared 8 bases from V and 4 bases from J, leaving 11 bases between. Germline CDR1 reads MDHEN; CDR2 reads SYDVKM. CDR3 length equals 12 residues. CDR3 nucleotides: TGTGCCAGCGGGCACAGAGCCTATGGCTACACCTTC. This gives the protein CASGHRAYGYTF.

The CDR3 DNA follows: TGCAGTGCTAGAGGTGGTCGGCTAGGGCTCGAGCAGTACTTC. Protein sequence: CSARGGRLGLEQYF. V and J are TRBV20-1 and TRBJ2-7; no firm D call. Germline values: CDR1 DFQATT, CDR2 SNEGSKA (reference sequence). V lost 1 base and J 6 bases, leaving 16 bases between the germline ends. This CDR3 region has 14 residues.

This clonotype was detected ten times or more. This may be a read error, as it is one base from a much larger clone. This rearrangement joins TRBV6-5 to TRBJ1-2, with D possibly matching TRBD1 (6 bases). The CDR3 totals 13 residues. Trimming removed 7 bases at V and 8 bases at J, with 17 bases between. Per germline, CDR1 MNHEY and CDR2 SVGAGI. The CDR3 DNA sequence: TGTGCCAGCAACGAGGACGGGGGCCAGGGCTACACCTTC. Its translation is CASNEDGGQGYTF.

This clonotype occurred many times. The V and J genes are TRBV30 and TRBJ2-7, with a possible D match to TRBD1 (5 bases). Looked up from germline, CDR1 is GTSNPN and CDR2 is SVGIG (reference sequence). V was clipped by 1 base and J by 2 bases, with 9 bases between them. The CDR3 length is 13 residues. The CDR3 spells CAWSAVGPYEQYF. CDR3 coding DNA: TGTGCCTGGAGTGCGGTGGGGCCCTACGAGCAGTACTTC.

This clonotype was detected many times. The V gene is TRBV27, the J gene TRBJ2-7; 7 bases are a match to TRBD2. CDR3 length: 14 amino acids. Germline assignment: CDR1 MNHEY and CDR2 SMNVEV (reference sequence). The V gene end was trimmed by 5 bases and the J gene end by 3 bases; junction bases not matched to a gene: 7. The CDR3 is CASSPAGGSYEQYF. CDR3 nucleotides: TGTGCCAGCAGTCCAGCCGGGGGGAGCTACGAGCAGTACTTC.

The J gene is TRBJ1-5, the V gene TRBV6-2 or TRBV6-3; 8 bases align to TRBD1. Germline CDR1 and CDR2: MNHEY and SVGEGT. Trimming cost V 0 bases and J 2 bases; bases outside gene matches: 3. The CDR3 has 16 residues. The CDR3 sequence is CASSYSLGQGNQPQHF. The CDR3 DNA reads TGTGCCAGCAGTTACTCGTTGGGACAGGGCAATCAGCCCCAGCATTTT.

This clonotype was seen at least ten times. The rearrangement links TRBV4-2 to TRBJ1-5, with TRBD1 identical over 8 bases. V lost 3 bases to trimming and J lost 6 bases; unmatched junction nucleotides: 7. The CDR3 covers 15 residues. Germline V gene sequence: CDR1 LGHNA, CDR2 YNFKEQ. The CDR3 region has the DNA TGTGCCAGCAGCCAGCGCAGGGGGCAAGGTCAGCCCCAGCATTTT. It encodes CASSQRRGQGQPQHF.

This clonotype was seen a single time. This sequence joins TRBV28 and TRBJ2-7, with D possibly TRBD2 on 5 matching bases. Germline V gene sequence: CDR1 MDHEN, CDR2 SYDVKM. V lost 6 bases to trimming and J lost 3 bases, with 15 bases between them. This CDR3 has 14 residues. CDR3 sequence reads: CASRPPAEFYEQYF. The CDR3 DNA sequence: TGTGCCAGCAGACCTCCAGCGGAGTTCTACGAGCAGTACTTC.